These 14 T cell receptor beta chains share one sample of origin, sequenced in a study of cytomegalovirus exposure and HLA in healthy donors (TCRdb year 2017). Libraries were made using the immunoSEQ multiplex PCR assay. For the multiplex PCR, a mixture combining 60 forward primers for TCR Vbeta segments and 13 reverse primers for TCR Jbeta segments was used. TCRdb carries this immuneACCESS record with in-frame sequences only. Its versions omit some clonotypes, under half of them owing to an unresolved V gene in the studies checked, with the rest unexplained. The sample table shows 70,000 to 95,000 clones, and 78% are seen once. Together, the top ten hold approximately 1.5% of the sample. The sample taken for sequencing was PBMCs. The source of these receptors is a man in his forties in good health and CMV-seronegative.

The V and J genes are TRBV2 and TRBJ1-3, with D hard to call. CDR3 length: 15 residues. The germline gives CDR1 SNHLY, CDR2 FYNNEI. Trimming pared 5 bases from V and 0 bases from J, leaving 11 bases between. In DNA form, the CDR3 reads TGTGCCAGCAGTCCGCTACAGTTCTCTGGAAACACCATATATTTT. As protein: CASSPLQFSGNTIYF.

The chain employs TRBV7-9 and TRBJ2-3; 7 positions agree with TRBD2. The junction had 2 bases not matched to a gene; V was cut back by 3 bases and J by 5 bases. CDR1 and CDR2 from the germline V gene are SEHNR and FQNEAQ (reference sequence). The CDR3 is 13 amino acids. The CDR3 sequence: CASSFAGVDTQYF. CDR3 DNA: TGTGCCAGCAGCTTTGCGGGAGTAGATACGCAGTATTTT.

The V call is TRBV19, the J call TRBJ2-3; D call uncertain. The germline V gene encodes CDR1 LNHDA and CDR2 SQIVND (reference sequence). Trimming left V 5 bases short and J 0 bases short, with 12 bases between. The CDR3 has 15 residues. DNA for the CDR3: TGTGCCAGTAGTCCCCTGTCGGTAAGCACAGATACGCAGTATTTT. It is translated as CASSPLSVSTDTQYF.

The table lists this clone with a few counts. The chain carries TRBV7-2 and TRBJ2-2, with 8 bases lining up with TRBD1. Germline V gene sequence: CDR1 SGHTA, CDR2 FQGNSA. After removal of 2 bases from V and 7 bases from J, the junction contained 6 bases not matched to a gene. This CDR3 spans 15 amino acids. CDR3 sequence reads: CASSLSTGGGGELFF. CDR3 in DNA: TGTGCCAGCAGCTTAAGTACAGGGGGTGGCGGGGAGCTGTTTTTT.

The chain carries TRBV2 and TRBJ2-3, with D tentatively TRBD1 (6 bases). The germline V gene encodes CDR1 SNHLY and CDR2 FYNNEI. Trimming removed 5 bases from V and 2 bases from J, with 14 bases in between. The CDR3 runs 15 residues. CDR3 DNA: TGTGCCAGCAGTCACAGGGCTCAATACACAGATACGCAGTATTTT. Translation: CASSHRAQYTDTQYF.

The gene calls are TRBV7-9 and TRBJ2-2; a weak D match, TRBD2 (5 bases). The CDR3 contains 15 residues. Trimming removed 3 bases at V and 4 bases at J, with 12 bases between. Germline lookup yields CDR1 SEHNR and CDR2 FQNEAQ (reference sequence). DNA of the CDR3: TGTGCCAGCAGCTTGCTGGAGAGGGCCACCGGGGAGCTGTTTTTT. It is translated as CASSLLERATGELFF. Full variable domain (missing parts from reference TRBV7-9 and TRBJ2-2): DTGVSQNPRHKITKRGQNVTFRCDPISEHNRLYWYRQTLGQGPEFLTYFQNEAQLEKSRLLSDRFSAERPKGSFSTLEIQRTEQGDSAMYLCASSLLERATGELFFGEGSRLTVL.

V is TRBV30 and J is TRBJ2-7; TRBD2 matches 15 bases. CDR1 and CDR2 (germline): GTSNPN, SVGIG (reference sequence). The junction had 11 bases not matched to a gene; V was cut back by 5 bases and J by 9 bases. The CDR3 loop spans 15 amino acids. CDR3 bases: TGTGCCTGGGGAAACCTGGGACTAGCGGGAGGTGCGCAGTACTTC. Translation gives CAWGNLGLAGGAQYF. The full variable domain, completed using reference TRBV30 and TRBJ2-7, is SQTIHQWPATLVQPVGSPLSLECTVEGTSNPNLYWYRQAAGRGLQLLFYSVGIGQISSEVPQNLSASRPQDRQFILSSKKLLLSDSGFYLCAWGNLGLAGGAQYFGPGTRLTVT.

This sequence joins TRBV10-3 and TRBJ2-1; D is perhaps TRBD2 (5 bases). This CDR3 spans 14 amino acids. Trimming removed 6 bases at V and 2 bases at J, with 11 bases between. Per the germline V gene, CDR1 is ENHRY and CDR2 is SYGVKD. The CDR3 DNA is TGTGCCATCAGCCCCCGAGGGACCTACAATGAGCAGTTCTTC. It is translated as CAISPRGTYNEQFF.

V usage is TRBV5-1 and J usage is TRBJ2-2; the D gene is possibly TRBD2 (6 bases). Trimming pared 2 bases from V and 4 bases from J, leaving 12 bases between. In germline, CDR1 is SGHRS, CDR2 YFSETQ. There are 15 residues in the CDR3. The CDR3 spells CASSFQKGGTGELFF. DNA for the CDR3: TGCGCCAGCAGCTTCCAGAAGGGAGGCACCGGGGAGCTGTTTTTT.

CDR3 coding DNA: TGTGCCAGCAGCTTATCGCGGGGCACCGGGGAGCTGTTTTTT. It specifies CASSLSRGTGELFF. The chain is built from TRBV11-1 and TRBJ2-2; D may be TRBD2 (6 bases). The V and J ends lost 2 bases and 4 bases respectively, with 8 bases between them. CDR1 is SGHAT, CDR2 FQDESV, per germline (reference sequence). The CDR3 has 14 amino acids.

The chain recombines TRBV7-9 with TRBJ1-2; possible D gene TRBD1, 5 bases. Looked up from germline, CDR1 is SEHNR and CDR2 is FQNEAQ (reference sequence). Trimming cost V 0 bases and J 4 bases, with 15 bases left between them. This CDR3 region has 16 residues. The CDR3 DNA reads as TGTGCCAGCAGCTTAGCGGCAGGGAAATTTGGCTATGGCTACACCTTC. It encodes CASSLAAGKFGYGYTF.

J is TRBJ1-2 and V is TRBV5-4; TRBD1 might be the D (6 bases). Per the germline V gene, CDR1 is SGHNT and CDR2 is YYREEE (reference sequence). The CDR3 runs 17 residues. With 4 bases removed from V and 3 bases from J, the gap between germline ends came to 22 bases. The CDR3, as DNA: TGTGCCAGCAGCACCGGGGGGGCGAATAGTCTAGACTATGGCTACACCTTC. Residues: CASSTGGANSLDYGYTF.

The rearrangement joins TRBV19 to TRBJ2-2; D perhaps matches TRBD2 (5 bases). V lost 6 bases and J 0 bases, leaving 11 bases between the germline ends. This CDR3 region has 15 residues. From germline, CDR1 is LNHDA and CDR2 SQIVND (reference sequence). The DNA for the CDR3 is TGTGCCAGTAGAAAAGCGGAAGCGAACACCGGGGAGCTGTTTTTT. It yields the protein CASRKAEANTGELFF.

The chain combines TRBV29-1 with TRBJ1-2; 8 bases agree with TRBD1. The CDR3 length is 15 residues. V was clipped by 1 base and J by 4 bases; unmatched bases: 8. The V gene's germline CDR1 is SQVTM and CDR2 ANQGSEA. CDR3 DNA: TGCAGCGTTGAAGGCGGGACAGGAGCATTCTATGGCTACACCTTC. Residues: CSVEGGTGAFYGYTF.